These T cell receptor beta chains were read from a single sample in a study of OX40 agonist ivuxolimab in advanced cancers. The assay was immunoSEQ multiplex PCR, and TCRdb's table has in-frame clones only and misses some. The sample has tens of thousands of clones, 65% to 90% seen once. The sample was CD4+ or CD8+ T cells sorted from blood, taken in a trial of the OX40 agonist ivuxolimab. These receptors came from an adult with an advanced solid tumor such as melanoma, head and neck, liver or kidney cancer. Each CDR3 is given with its conserved first and last residue.

v_gene	j_gene	CDR3aa
TRBV4-3	TRBJ2-7	CASSHSTGLYEQYF
TRBV5-1	TRBJ2-6	CASMGGAARFGANVLTF
TRBV4-3	TRBJ1-6	CASSLSGIRSPLHF
TRBV19	TRBJ1-1	CASSTRQGITEAFF
TRBV11-2	TRBJ2-5	CASSRGQTEETQYF
TRBV5-1	TRBJ2-2	CASTQGSGGTSATGELFF
TRBV7-6	TRBJ1-4	CASSLGSGTNEKLFF
TRBV6-1	TRBJ2-5	CASSEEFGTQYF
TRBV19	TRBJ2-7	CASSTSQGRDEQYF
TRBV5-6	TRBJ1-4	CASSHQALGSEKLFF
TRBV6-1	TRBJ1-1	CASSGRQGSAEAFF
TRBV6-5	TRBJ2-3	CASLSDTQYF
TRBV5-8	TRBJ2-7	CASSLAPQGPYEQYF
TRBV5-6	TRBJ1-1	CASSLSLESTEAFF
TRBV2	TRBJ2-2	CASTLGRTGYRDTGELFF
TRBV7-8	TRBJ1-4	CASSLDRAFNEKLFF
TRBV5-1	TRBJ2-7	CASSVALDPSYEQYF
TRBV6-5	TRBJ2-7	CASSGQGVPYEQYF
TRBV5-6	TRBJ1-4	CASSFRVTNEKLFF
TRBV5-6	TRBJ1-6	CASSLARWAAGYNSPLHF
TRBV4-1	TRBJ1-5	CASSQEGGGRNQPQHF
TRBV27	TRBJ2-3	CASSLKPERGGQYF
TRBV30	TRBJ2-1	CAWSVGTLEQFF
TRBV5-4	TRBJ2-2	CASSGNIGPGTGELFF
TRBV5-1	TRBJ1-2	CASSHLTGVDYYGYTF
TRBV5-1	TRBJ1-6	CASAPESYNSPLHF
TRBV5-1	TRBJ2-2	CASSWRMANTGELFF